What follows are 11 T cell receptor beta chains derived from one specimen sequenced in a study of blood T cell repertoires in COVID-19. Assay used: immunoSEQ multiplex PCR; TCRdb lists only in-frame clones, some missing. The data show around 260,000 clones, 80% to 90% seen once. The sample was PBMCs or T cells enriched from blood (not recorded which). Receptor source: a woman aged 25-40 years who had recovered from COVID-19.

As DNA, the CDR3 is TGTGCCTGGAGTATCCTCTATGGCTACACCTTC. It specifies CAWSILYGYTF. This rearrangement joins TRBV30 to TRBJ1-2; D uncertain. From germline, CDR1 is GTSNPN and CDR2 SVGIG (reference sequence). Trimming cost V 2 bases and J 4 bases, with 5 bases left between them. The CDR3 covers 11 residues.

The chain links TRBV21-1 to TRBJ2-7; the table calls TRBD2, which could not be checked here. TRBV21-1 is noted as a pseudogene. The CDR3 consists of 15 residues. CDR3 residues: CASSPSLTVLYEQYF. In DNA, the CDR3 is TGTGCCAGCAGCCCATCTCTTACGGTTCTCTACGAGCAGTACTTC.

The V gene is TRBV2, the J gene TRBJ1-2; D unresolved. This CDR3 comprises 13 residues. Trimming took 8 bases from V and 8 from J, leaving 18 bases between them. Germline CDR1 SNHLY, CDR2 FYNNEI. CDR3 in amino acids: CASSDSLLEGYTF. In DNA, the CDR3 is TGTGCCAGCTCGGACTCCCTCTTGGAGGGCTACACCTTC.

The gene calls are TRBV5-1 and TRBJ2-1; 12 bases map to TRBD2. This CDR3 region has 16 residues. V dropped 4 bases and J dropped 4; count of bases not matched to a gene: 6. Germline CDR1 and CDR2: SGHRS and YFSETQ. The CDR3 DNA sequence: TGCGCCAGCAGCCGAGGGACTAGCGGGCTTTACAATGAGCAGTTCTTC. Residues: CASSRGTSGLYNEQFF.

CDR3 residues: CAISGTLNNEQFF. CDR3 DNA: TGTGCCATCAGCGGGACTTTAAACAATGAGCAGTTCTTC. The chain joins TRBV10-3 to TRBJ2-1; a possible D gene is TRBD2 (6 bases). V was clipped by 6 bases and J by 5 bases, with 11 bases between them. Per the germline V gene, CDR1 is ENHRY and CDR2 is SYGVKD. This CDR3 contains 13 residues.

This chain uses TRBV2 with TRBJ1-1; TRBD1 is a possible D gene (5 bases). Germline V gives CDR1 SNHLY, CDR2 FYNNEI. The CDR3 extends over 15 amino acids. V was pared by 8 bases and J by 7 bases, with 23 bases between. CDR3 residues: CASSRRGRSSGEAFF. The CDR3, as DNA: TGTGCCAGCTCCCGGAGGGGCCGATCATCAGGTGAAGCTTTCTTT.

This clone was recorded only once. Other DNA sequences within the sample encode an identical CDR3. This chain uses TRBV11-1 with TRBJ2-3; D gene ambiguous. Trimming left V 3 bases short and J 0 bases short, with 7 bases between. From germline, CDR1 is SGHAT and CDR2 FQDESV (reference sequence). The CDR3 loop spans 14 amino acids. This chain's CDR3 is CASSFGGSTDTQYF. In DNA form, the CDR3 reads TGTGCCAGCAGCTTTGGTGGCAGCACAGATACGCAGTATTTT. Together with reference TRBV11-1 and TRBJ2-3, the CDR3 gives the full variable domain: EAEVAQSPRYKITEKSQAVAFWCDPISGHATLYWYRQILGQGPELLVQFQDESVVDDSQLPKDRFSAERLKGVDSTLKIQPAELGDSAMYLCASSFGGSTDTQYFGPGTRLTVL.

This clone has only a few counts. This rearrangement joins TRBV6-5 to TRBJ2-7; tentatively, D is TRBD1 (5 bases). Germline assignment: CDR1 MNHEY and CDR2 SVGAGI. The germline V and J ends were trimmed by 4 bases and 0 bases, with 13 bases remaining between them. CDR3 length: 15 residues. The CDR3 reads CASSWKGSSSYEQYF. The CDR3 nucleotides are TGTGCCAGCAGTTGGAAGGGGTCGAGCTCCTACGAGCAGTACTTC.

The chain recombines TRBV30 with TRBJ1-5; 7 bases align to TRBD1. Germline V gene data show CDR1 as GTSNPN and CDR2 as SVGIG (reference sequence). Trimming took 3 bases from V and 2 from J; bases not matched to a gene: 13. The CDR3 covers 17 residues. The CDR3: CAWRNLPRTGGNQPQHF. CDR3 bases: TGTGCCTGGAGAAACCTACCCCGGACAGGAGGCAATCAGCCCCAGCATTTT.

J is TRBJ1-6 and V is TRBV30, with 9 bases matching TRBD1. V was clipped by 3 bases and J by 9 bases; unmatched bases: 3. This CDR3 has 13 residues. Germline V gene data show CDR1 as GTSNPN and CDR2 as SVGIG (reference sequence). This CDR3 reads CAWSRQGGSPLHF. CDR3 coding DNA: TGTGCCTGGAGCCGACAGGGGGGTTCACCCCTCCACTTT.

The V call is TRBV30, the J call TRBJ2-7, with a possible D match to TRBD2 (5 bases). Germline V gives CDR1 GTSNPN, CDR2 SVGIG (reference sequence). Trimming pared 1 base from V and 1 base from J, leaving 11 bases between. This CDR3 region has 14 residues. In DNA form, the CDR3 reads TGTGCCTGGAGTGGTGCGGGTTGGTCCTACGAGCAGTACTTC. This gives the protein CAWSGAGWSYEQYF.